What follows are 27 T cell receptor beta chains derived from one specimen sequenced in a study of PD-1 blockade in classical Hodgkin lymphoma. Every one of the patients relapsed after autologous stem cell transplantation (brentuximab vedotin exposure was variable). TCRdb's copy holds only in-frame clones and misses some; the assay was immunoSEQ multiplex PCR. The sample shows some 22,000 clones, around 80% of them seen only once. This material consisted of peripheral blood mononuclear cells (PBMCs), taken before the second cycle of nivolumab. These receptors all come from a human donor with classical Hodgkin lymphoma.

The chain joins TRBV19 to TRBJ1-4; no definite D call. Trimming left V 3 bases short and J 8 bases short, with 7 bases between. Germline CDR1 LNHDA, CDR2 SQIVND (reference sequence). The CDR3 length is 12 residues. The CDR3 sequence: CASSIIGEKLFF. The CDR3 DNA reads TGTGCCAGTAGTATCATCGGGGAAAAACTGTTTTTT. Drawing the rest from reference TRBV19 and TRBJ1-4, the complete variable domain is DGGITQSPKYLFRKEGQNVTLSCEQNLNHDAMYWYRQDPGQGLRLIYYSQIVNDFQKGDIAEGYSVSREKKESFPLTVTSAQKNPTAFYLCASSIIGEKLFFGSGTQLSVL.

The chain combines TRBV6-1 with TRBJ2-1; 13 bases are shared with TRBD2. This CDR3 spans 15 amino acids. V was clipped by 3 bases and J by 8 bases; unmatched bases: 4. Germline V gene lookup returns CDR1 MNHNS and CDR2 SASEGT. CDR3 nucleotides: TGTGCCAGCAGTGACCGACTAGCGGGAGGCGATGAGCAGTTCTTC. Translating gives CASSDRLAGGDEQFF.

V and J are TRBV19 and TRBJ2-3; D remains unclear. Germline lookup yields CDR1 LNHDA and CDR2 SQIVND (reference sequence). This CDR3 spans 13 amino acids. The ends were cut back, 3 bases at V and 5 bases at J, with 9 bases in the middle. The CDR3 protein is CASSIRPEDTQYF. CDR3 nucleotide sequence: TGTGCCAGTAGTATTCGCCCGGAAGATACGCAGTATTTT.

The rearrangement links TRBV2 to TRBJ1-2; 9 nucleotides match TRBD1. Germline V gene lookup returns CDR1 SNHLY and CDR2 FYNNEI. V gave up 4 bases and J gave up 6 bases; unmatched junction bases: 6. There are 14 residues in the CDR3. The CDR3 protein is CASSVTGGYDGYTF. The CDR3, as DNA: TGTGCCAGCAGTGTTACAGGGGGCTATGATGGCTACACCTTC.

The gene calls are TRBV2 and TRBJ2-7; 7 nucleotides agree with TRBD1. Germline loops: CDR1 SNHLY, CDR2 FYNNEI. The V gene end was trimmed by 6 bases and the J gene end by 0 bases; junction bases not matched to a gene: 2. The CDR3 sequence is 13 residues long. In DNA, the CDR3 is TGTGCCAGCAGAGGGACAGTCTCCTACGAGCAGTACTTC. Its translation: CASRGTVSYEQYF.

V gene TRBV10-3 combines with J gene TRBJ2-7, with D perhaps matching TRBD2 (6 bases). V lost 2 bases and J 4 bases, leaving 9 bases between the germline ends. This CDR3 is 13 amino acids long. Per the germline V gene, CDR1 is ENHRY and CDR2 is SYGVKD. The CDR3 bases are TGTGCCATCAGTGAGCGGGAGAGGTACGAGCAGTACTTC. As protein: CAISERERYEQYF.

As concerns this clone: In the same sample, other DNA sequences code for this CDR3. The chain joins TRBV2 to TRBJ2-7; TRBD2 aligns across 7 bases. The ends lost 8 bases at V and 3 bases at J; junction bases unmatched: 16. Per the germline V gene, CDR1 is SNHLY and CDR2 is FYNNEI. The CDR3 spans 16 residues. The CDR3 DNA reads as TGTGCCAGCTCGACCTCCCCTGGCGGGAGTTTCTACGAGCAGTACTTC. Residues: CASSTSPGGSFYEQYF.

DNA for the CDR3: TGTGCCAGCAGCTCCACAGGGGGCGACTATGGCTACACCTTC. It encodes CASSSTGGDYGYTF. The gene calls are TRBV5-6 and TRBJ1-2; 9 positions agree with TRBD1. CDR3 length: 14 residues. The V gene end was trimmed by 3 bases and the J gene end by 3 bases; junction bases not matched to a gene: 3. Looked up from germline, CDR1 is SGHDT and CDR2 is YYEEEE. Full variable domain (outside the CDR3, taken from reference TRBV5-6 and TRBJ1-2): DAGVTQSPTHLIKTRGQQVTLRCSPKSGHDTVSWYQQALGQGPQFIFQYYEEEERQRGNFPDRFSGHQFPNYSSELNVNALLLGDSALYLCASSSTGGDYGYTFGSGTRLTVV.

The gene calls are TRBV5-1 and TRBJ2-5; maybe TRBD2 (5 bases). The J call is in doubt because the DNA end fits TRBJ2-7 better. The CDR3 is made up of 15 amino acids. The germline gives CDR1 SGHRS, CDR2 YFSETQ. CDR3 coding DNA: TGCGCCAGCAGCTTGAGTTGGGGAGCAGTCTACGAGCAGTACTTC. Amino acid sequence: CASSLSWGAVYEQYF.

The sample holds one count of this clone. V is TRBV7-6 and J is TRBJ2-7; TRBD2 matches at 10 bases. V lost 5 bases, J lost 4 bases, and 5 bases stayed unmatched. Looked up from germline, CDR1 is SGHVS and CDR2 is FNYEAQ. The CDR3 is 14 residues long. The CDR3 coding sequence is TGTGCCAGCAGCACCCGGACTAGCGGTTACGAGCAGTACTTC. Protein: CASSTRTSGYEQYF.

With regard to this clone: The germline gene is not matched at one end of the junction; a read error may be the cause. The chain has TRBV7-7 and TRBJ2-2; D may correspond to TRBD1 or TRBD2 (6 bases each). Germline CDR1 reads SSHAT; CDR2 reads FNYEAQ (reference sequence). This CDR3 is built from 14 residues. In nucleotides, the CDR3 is TGTGCTAGCAGCTTAGTGGAGGGGGCCGGGGAGCTGTTTTTT. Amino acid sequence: CASSLVEGAGELFF.

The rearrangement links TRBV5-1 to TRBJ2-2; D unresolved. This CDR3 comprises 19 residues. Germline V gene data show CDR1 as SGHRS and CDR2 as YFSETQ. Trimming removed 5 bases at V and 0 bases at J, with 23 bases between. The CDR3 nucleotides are TGCGCCAGCAGTAAAATCGCCTCCCACAGATCCGCGAACACCGGGGAGCTGTTTTTT. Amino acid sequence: CASSKIASHRSANTGELFF.

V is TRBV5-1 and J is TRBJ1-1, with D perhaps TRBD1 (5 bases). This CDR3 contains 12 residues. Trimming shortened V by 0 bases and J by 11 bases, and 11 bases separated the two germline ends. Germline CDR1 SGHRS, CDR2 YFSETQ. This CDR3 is CASSLAWGVAFF. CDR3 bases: TGCGCCAGCAGCTTGGCCTGGGGGGTGGCTTTCTTT.

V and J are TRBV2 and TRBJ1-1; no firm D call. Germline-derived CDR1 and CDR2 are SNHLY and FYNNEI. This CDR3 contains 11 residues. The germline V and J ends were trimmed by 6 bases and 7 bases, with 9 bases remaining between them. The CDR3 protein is CASSGGIEAFF. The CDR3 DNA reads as TGTGCCAGCAGCGGCGGTATTGAAGCTTTCTTT.

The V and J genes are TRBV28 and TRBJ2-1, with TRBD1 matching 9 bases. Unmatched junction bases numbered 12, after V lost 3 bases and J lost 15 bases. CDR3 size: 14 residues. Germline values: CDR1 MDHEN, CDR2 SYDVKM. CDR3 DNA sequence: TGTGCCAGCAGTTTGCTGGGGGGCCGACAGGGGGTGTTCTTC. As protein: CASSLLGGRQGVFF.

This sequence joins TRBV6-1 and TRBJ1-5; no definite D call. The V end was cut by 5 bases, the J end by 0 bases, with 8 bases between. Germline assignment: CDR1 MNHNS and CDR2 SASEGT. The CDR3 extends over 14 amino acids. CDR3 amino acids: CASSTTYSNQPQHF. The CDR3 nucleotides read TGTGCCAGCAGTACTACCTATAGCAATCAGCCCCAGCATTTT.

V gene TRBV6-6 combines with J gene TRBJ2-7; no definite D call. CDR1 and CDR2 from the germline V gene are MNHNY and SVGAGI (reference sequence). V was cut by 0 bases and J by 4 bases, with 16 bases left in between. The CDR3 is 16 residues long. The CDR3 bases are TGTGCCAGCAGTTACTCCGGCCAATTAAGGGCTTACGAGCAGTACTTC. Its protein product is CASSYSGQLRAYEQYF.

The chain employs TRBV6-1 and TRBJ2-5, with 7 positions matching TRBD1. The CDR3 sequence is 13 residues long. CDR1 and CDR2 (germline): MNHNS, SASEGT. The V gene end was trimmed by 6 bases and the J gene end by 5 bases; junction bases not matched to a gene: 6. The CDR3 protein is CASSPDRAETQYF. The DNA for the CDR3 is TGTGCCAGCAGCCCCGACAGGGCCGAGACCCAGTACTTC.

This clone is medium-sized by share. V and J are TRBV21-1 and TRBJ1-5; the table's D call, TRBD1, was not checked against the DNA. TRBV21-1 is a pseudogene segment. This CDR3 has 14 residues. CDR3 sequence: CASSKGSSNQPQHF. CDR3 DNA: TGTGCCAGCAGCAAAGGCAGTAGCAATCAGCCCCAGCATTTT.

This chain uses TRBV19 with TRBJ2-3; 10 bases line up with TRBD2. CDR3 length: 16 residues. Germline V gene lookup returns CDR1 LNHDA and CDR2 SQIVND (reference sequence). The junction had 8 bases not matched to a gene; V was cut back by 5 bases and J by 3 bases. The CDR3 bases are TGTGCCAGTAGTCCACAAGCGGGAGGGGTGACAGATACGCAGTATTTT. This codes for CASSPQAGGVTDTQYF.

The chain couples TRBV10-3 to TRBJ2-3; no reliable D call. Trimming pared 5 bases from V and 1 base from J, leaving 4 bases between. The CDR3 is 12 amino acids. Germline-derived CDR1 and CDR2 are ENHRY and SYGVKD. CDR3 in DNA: TGTGCCATCAGTCCGGGCACAGATACGCAGTATTTT. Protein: CAISPGTDTQYF.

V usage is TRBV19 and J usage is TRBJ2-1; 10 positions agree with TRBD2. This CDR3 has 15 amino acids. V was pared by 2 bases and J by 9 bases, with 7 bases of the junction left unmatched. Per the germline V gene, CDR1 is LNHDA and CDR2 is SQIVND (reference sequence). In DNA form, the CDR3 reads TGTGCCAGTAGTATAACTAGCGGGATTGGGTTTGAGCAGTTCTTC. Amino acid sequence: CASSITSGIGFEQFF.

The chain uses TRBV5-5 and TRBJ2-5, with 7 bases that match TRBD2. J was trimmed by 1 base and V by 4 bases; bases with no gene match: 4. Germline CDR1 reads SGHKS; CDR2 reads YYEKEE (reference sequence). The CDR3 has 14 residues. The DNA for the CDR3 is TGTGCCAGCAGCCCGAGGACTAGCCAAGAGACCCAGTACTTC. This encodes CASSPRTSQETQYF.

DNA for the CDR3: TGTGCCAGCAGCCAAGAGGCAGGGTGGGGATCGGGGGAGCAGTACTTC. Its translation: CASSQEAGWGSGEQYF. J is TRBJ2-7 and V is TRBV14; D tentatively fits TRBD1 or TRBD2 (5 bases each). The germline V gene encodes CDR1 SGHDN and CDR2 FVKESK. Between the trimmed V and J ends, which lost 0 bases and 7 bases, there was a span of 19 bases. The CDR3 contains 16 residues.

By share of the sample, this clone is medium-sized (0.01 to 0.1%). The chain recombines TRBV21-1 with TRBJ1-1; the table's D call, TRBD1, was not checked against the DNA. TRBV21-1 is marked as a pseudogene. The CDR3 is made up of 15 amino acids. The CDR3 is CASSRHGTPNTEAFF. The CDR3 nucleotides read TGTGCCAGCAGCAGACACGGGACACCGAACACTGAAGCTTTCTTT.

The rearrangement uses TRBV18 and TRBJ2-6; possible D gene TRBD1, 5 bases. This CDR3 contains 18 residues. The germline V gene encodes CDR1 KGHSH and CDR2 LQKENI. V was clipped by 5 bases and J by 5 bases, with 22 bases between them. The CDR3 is CASSASADIYSRANVLTF. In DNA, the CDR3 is TGTGCCAGCTCAGCTTCCGCGGACATTTACAGTCGGGCCAACGTCCTGACTTTC.

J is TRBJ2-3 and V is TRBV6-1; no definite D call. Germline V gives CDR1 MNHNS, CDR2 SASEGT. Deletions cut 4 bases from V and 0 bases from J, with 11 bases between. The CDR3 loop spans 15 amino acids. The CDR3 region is CASSGWRSSTDTQYF. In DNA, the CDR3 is TGTGCCAGCAGTGGGTGGAGATCGAGCACAGATACGCAGTATTTT.